Listed here are 28 T cell receptor beta chains from one sample, sequenced in a study of T cells in Graves' hyperthyroidism and ophthalmopathy (dated by TCRdb to the late 2010s). Receptor libraries were prepared by multiplex PCR. Sequencing was carried out with an Illumina HiSeq 2000. TCR beta CDR3 regions were amplified from RNA transcripts. The first round of RT-PCR for the TCR CDR3 was performed with the HTBI primer set and the Qiagen OneStep RT-PCR kit. TCRdb reanalyzed the raw reads on its own, using fastp at Q25 for trimming and MiXCR for clone calling, and kept in-frame beta chains. Every entry covers one CDR3 protein and lists the most common genes and DNA from its rows. The sample includes approximately 870,000 distinct CDR3 sequences, with 35% to 45% observed a single time. Jointly, the top ten make up 7% to 10% of the sample. Sequenced input: blood. The receptors stem from a man in his late teens or twenties with Graves' hyperthyroidism.

With regard to this clonotype: Being one base from a much bigger clone, this may be a read error. Likely a read error: the CDR3 ends without its conserved phenylalanine or tryptophan. The rearrangement links TRBV7-9 to TRBJ1-4, with 9 bases aligning to TRBD1. The germline CDR1 and CDR2 sequences are SEHNR and FQNEAQ (reference sequence). V dropped 5 bases and J dropped 7; count of bases not matched to a gene: 5. The CDR3 is 14 residues long. The CDR3 nucleotides are TGTGCCAGCAGCCCCCGGGACAGGGTTGAAAAACTGTTTTCT. Translated, it gives CASSPRDRVEKLFS.

Ten or more counts support this clonotype. The V and J genes are TRBV7-9 and TRBJ2-5, with 9 bases fitting TRBD2. The CDR3 runs 16 residues. The germline gives CDR1 SEHNR, CDR2 FQNEAQ (reference sequence). The trim removed 1 base at V and 3 bases at J, leaving 6 bases unmatched. The chain's CDR3 is CASSLGSGGREETQYF. The CDR3 DNA reads as TGTGCCAGCAGCTTAGGTAGCGGCGGGAGGGAAGAGACCCAGTACTTC.

For this clonotype: A clone one base away is much larger, so this may be a read error. The J gene is TRBJ1-1, the V gene TRBV7-9; 9 bases match TRBD1. This CDR3 spans 16 amino acids. Germline V CDR1 and CDR2: SEHNR, FQNEAQ (reference sequence). Trimming cost V 3 bases and J 1 base; bases outside gene matches: 6. For the CDR3, the DNA is TGTGCCAGCAGCTTCCCGGGACAGGGCCGGAACACTGAAGCTTTCTTT. As protein: CASSFPGQGRNTEAFF.

This clonotype was counted ten times or more. The V gene is TRBV19, the J gene TRBJ1-1, with TRBD1 as a possible D gene (5 bases). V lost 8 bases, J lost 4 bases, and 14 bases lay in between. This CDR3 is 13 amino acids long. Germline lookup yields CDR1 LNHDA and CDR2 SQIVND (reference sequence). The CDR3 sequence: CASSMDGGTEAFF. The CDR3 DNA reads TGTGCCAGTTCGATGGACGGGGGCACTGAAGCTTTCTTT.

The V gene is TRBV7-9, the J gene TRBJ1-2, with D unresolved. V was trimmed by 1 base and J by 0 bases, leaving 12 bases between them. The germline V gene has CDR1 SEHNR and CDR2 FQNEAQ (reference sequence). This CDR3 spans 16 amino acids. CDR3 DNA: TGTGCCAGCAGCTTAGAAGGTCTGGGTCCTAACTATGGCTACACCTTC. It translates to CASSLEGLGPNYGYTF.

This clonotype was observed a few times. The CDR3: CASSLALGVAEAFF. The CDR3 DNA reads as TGTGCCAGCAGTTTAGCGCTGGGGGTGGCTGAAGCTTTCTTT. The chain uses TRBV12-3 or TRBV12-4 and TRBJ1-1, with D perhaps matching TRBD1 (5 bases). The CDR3 spans 14 residues. Trimming took off 0 bases at V and 6 bases at J, with 11 bases between the two ends.

This clonotype was seen only a few times. The CDR3 nucleotides read TGTGCCAGCGCCCAGGGACAGGGGGTAGAGACCCAGTACTTC. This gives the protein CASAQGQGVETQYF. The V call is TRBV5-4, the J call TRBJ2-5; TRBD1 agrees at 11 bases. V lost 7 bases and J lost 4; bases outside the gene matches: 6. Germline V CDR1 and CDR2: SGHNT, YYREEE (reference sequence). This CDR3 is 14 amino acids long.

The chain employs TRBV2 and TRBJ1-5; 7 bases line up with TRBD1. Germline V gene data show CDR1 as SNHLY and CDR2 as FYNNEI. The junction had 11 bases not matched to a gene; V was cut back by 11 bases and J by 1 base. The CDR3 sequence is 15 residues long. CDR3 nucleotide sequence: TGTGCCGGCGGGGAGGAGGGGGCGAGCAATCAGCCCCAGCATTTT. Translated, it gives CAGGEEGASNQPQHF.

The CDR3 loop reads CASGPNYGAFF. CDR3 sequence (DNA): TGTGCCAGCGGACCGAATTACGGAGCTTTCTTT. This sequence joins TRBV6-2 or TRBV6-3 and TRBJ1-1, with D unresolved. Between the trimmed V and J ends, which lost 8 bases and 10 bases, there was a span of 14 bases. Germline assignment: CDR1 MNHEY and CDR2 SVGEGT. This CDR3 comprises 11 residues.

The V call is TRBV5-1, the J call TRBJ1-1; 7 bases are a match to TRBD1. CDR1 and CDR2 from the germline V gene are SGHRS and YFSETQ. The CDR3 is 14 amino acids. The J segment lost 0 bases and the V segment lost 3 bases, leaving 2 bases of the junction unmatched. CDR3 in amino acids: CASSWDSMNTEAFF. CDR3 nucleotides: TGCGCCAGCAGCTGGGACAGCATGAACACTGAAGCTTTCTTT.

This clonotype has just a few counts. The chain is built from TRBV5-8 and TRBJ2-7; a weak D match, TRBD1 (6 bases). Trimming took off 2 bases at V and 2 bases at J, with 14 bases between the two ends. The CDR3 has 15 residues. Germline V gives CDR1 SGHTS, CDR2 YDEGEE. CDR3 residues: CASSLGTRGTYEQYF. For the CDR3, the DNA is TGTGCCAGCAGCTTAGGGACAAGGGGGACCTACGAGCAGTACTTC. The full variable domain, its missing parts supplied by reference TRBV5-8 and TRBJ2-7, is EAGVTQSPTHLIKTRGQQATLRCSPISGHTSVYWYQQALGLGLQFLLWYDEGEERNRGNFPPRFSGRQFPNYSSELNVNALELEDSALYLCASSLGTRGTYEQYFGPGTRLTVT.

The chain has TRBV29-1 and TRBJ1-1; a possible D gene is TRBD1 (6 bases). Trimming pared 7 bases from V and 6 bases from J, leaving 12 bases between. This CDR3 has 11 amino acids. The V gene's germline CDR1 is SQVTM and CDR2 ANQGSEA. Here the CDR3 reads CSAGARAEAFF. CDR3 nucleotides: TGCAGCGCAGGGGCCCGAGCTGAAGCTTTCTTT. Looking up the rest from reference TRBV29-1 and TRBJ1-1 gives the full variable domain: SAVISQKPSRDICQRGTSLTIQCQVDSQVTMMFWYRQQPGQSLTLIATANQGSEATYESGFVIDKFPISRPNLTFSTLTVSNMSPEDSSIYLCSAGARAEAFFGQGTRLTVV.

This clonotype turned up a few times. The rearrangement uses TRBV4-1 and TRBJ2-6; no reliable D call. The CDR3 covers 14 residues. CDR1 is MGHRA and CDR2 is YSYEKL in the germline V gene. V was clipped by 4 bases and J by 0 bases, with 4 bases between them. Here the CDR3 reads CASSPISGANVLTF. The DNA of the CDR3 is TGCGCCAGCAGCCCAATCTCTGGGGCCAACGTCCTGACTTTC.

The V call is TRBV15, the J call TRBJ2-2; D is uncertain. Germline CDR1 and CDR2: LNHNV and YYDKDF (reference sequence). V lost 8 bases and J 7 bases, leaving 11 bases between the germline ends. CDR3 length: 12 residues. CDR3 bases: TGTGCCACCCAAAAATTCGGCGGGGAGCTGTTTTTT. This sequence encodes CATQKFGGELFF.

This clonotype appeared a single time. The V and J genes are TRBV19 and TRBJ2-7; TRBD1 aligns across 8 bases. CDR1 and CDR2 (germline): LNHDA, SQIVND (reference sequence). The CDR3 is made up of 15 amino acids. V shed 6 bases and J 2 bases; nucleotides not matched to a gene: 9. The CDR3 DNA is TGTGCCAGTAGGTCTCCCCGGGACAGGACCTACGAGCAGTACTTC. Translation: CASRSPRDRTYEQYF.

J is TRBJ2-3 and V is TRBV10-3; 11 positions agree with TRBD2. The CDR3 length is 17 residues. V shed 0 bases and J 5 bases; nucleotides not matched to a gene: 7. The germline gives CDR1 ENHRY, CDR2 SYGVKD. The CDR3 region is CAISESRASGRRDTQYF. The DNA for the CDR3 is TGTGCCATCAGTGAGTCGAGGGCTAGCGGGAGGAGAGATACGCAGTATTTT.

In its sample, this clonotype was seen many times. This chain joins TRBV15 and TRBJ1-5; unclear D gene. Trimming took off 0 bases at V and 5 bases at J, with 11 bases between the two ends. Germline CDR1 reads LNHNV; CDR2 reads YYDKDF (reference sequence). CDR3 length equals 15 residues. The CDR3 protein is CATSRDGQDHQPQHF. CDR3 DNA sequence: TGTGCCACCAGCAGAGATGGCCAGGACCATCAGCCCCAGCATTTT.

This clonotype occurred many times. The junction departs from germline at one end; a sequencing error may be responsible. The chain joins TRBV4-1 to TRBJ1-1; perhaps TRBD1 as D (5 bases). This CDR3 comprises 14 residues. The germline V gene encodes CDR1 MGHRA and CDR2 YSYEKL. For the CDR3, the DNA is TGTGCCAGCAGCCAAGAGGGGATGAACACTGAAGCTTTCTTT. Translating it yields CASSQEGMNTEAFF.

V and J are TRBV5-1 and TRBJ2-7, with TRBD2 matching 7 bases. V shed 4 bases, J shed 5 bases, and the junction held 12 bases outside the gene matches. CDR1 and CDR2 from the germline V gene are SGHRS and YFSETQ. The CDR3 contains 15 residues. CDR3 sequence reads: CASSAPASGIDEQYF. The CDR3 nucleotides are TGCGCCAGCAGCGCCCCTGCCAGCGGGATTGACGAGCAGTACTTC. Full variable domain (remainder filled in from reference TRBV5-1 and TRBJ2-7): KAGVTQTPRYLIKTRGQQVTLSCSPISGHRSVSWYQQTPGQGLQFLFEYFSETQRNKGNFPGRFSGRQFSNSRSEMNVSTLELGDSALYLCASSAPASGIDEQYFGPGTRLTVT.

Worth noting for this clonotype: A much larger clone lies one base from this, so it may be a read error. The rearrangement links TRBV7-3 to TRBJ1-3; D possibly corresponds to TRBD1 (5 bases). Germline CDR1 SGHTA, CDR2 FQGTGA. CDR3 length: 15 amino acids. CDR3 region: CASILKGLSGNAIYF. CDR3 coding DNA: TGTGCCAGCATCCTAAAGGGGCTCTCTGGAAACGCCATATATTTT.

The chain is built from TRBV20-1 and TRBJ2-5; 8 positions agree with TRBD1. The CDR3 consists of 14 residues. Germline-derived CDR1 and CDR2 are DFQATT and SNEGSKA (reference sequence). V lost 6 bases to trimming and J lost 4 bases; unmatched junction nucleotides: 10. In DNA, the CDR3 is TGCAGTGCGCTCCCGGACAGGGCATCAGAGACCCAGTACTTC. Residues: CSALPDRASETQYF.

The chain links TRBV20-1 to TRBJ1-5; 7 bases are a match to TRBD1. CDR1 DFQATT and CDR2 SNEGSKA come from the germline V gene (reference sequence). The CDR3 extends over 14 amino acids. V shed 6 bases, J shed 5 bases, and the junction held 10 bases outside the gene matches. Written as DNA, the CDR3 is TGCAGTGCAACCGCCGGGACAGAGGATCAGCCCCAGCATTTT. Its translation is CSATAGTEDQPQHF.

This clonotype was seen only a few times. The rearrangement joins TRBV19 to TRBJ1-5; D not resolved. V lost 1 base, J lost 7 bases, and 8 bases lay in between. In germline, CDR1 is LNHDA, CDR2 SQIVND (reference sequence). The CDR3 spans 13 residues. CDR3 region: CASSIAAGQPQHF. CDR3 sequence (DNA): TGTGCCAGTAGTATAGCTGCAGGACAGCCCCAGCATTTT.

This clonotype has a count of ten or more. The chain joins TRBV25-1 to TRBJ1-1; D unresolved. This CDR3 spans 13 amino acids. Trimming removed 8 bases at V and 4 bases at J, with 14 bases between. CDR1 and CDR2 (germline): MGHDK, SYGVNS. CDR3 region: CASGSGVATEAFF. The CDR3 DNA sequence: TGTGCCAGCGGATCCGGGGTGGCCACTGAAGCTTTCTTT.

As for this clonotype: Since a much larger clone is just one base distant, this may be a read error. The chain uses TRBV24-1 and TRBJ1-2; a weak D match, TRBD1 (5 bases). This CDR3 region has 14 residues. The ends were cut back, 11 bases at V and 5 bases at J, with 20 bases in the middle. Looked up from germline, CDR1 is KGHDR and CDR2 is SFDVKD. Here the CDR3 DNA reads TGTGCCAGCAGCGAAGACGGGGACCTATATGGCTACACCTTC. It codes for CASSEDGDLYGYTF.

The gene calls are TRBV19 and TRBJ1-2, with a possible D match to TRBD1 (6 bases). Trimming took off 5 bases at V and 10 bases at J, with 17 bases between the two ends. CDR3 length: 13 amino acids. Germline lookup yields CDR1 LNHDA and CDR2 SQIVND (reference sequence). The CDR3 region has the DNA TGTGCCAGTAGTCCCCGGAGCGGGGGCGTCTACACCTTC. Its translation is CASSPRSGGVYTF.

This clonotype was picked up a small number of times. The V and J genes are TRBV20-1 and TRBJ2-2; D is perhaps TRBD1 or TRBD2 (5 bases each). V was trimmed by 3 bases and J by 4 bases, leaving 12 bases between them. There are 14 residues in the CDR3. Per germline, CDR1 DFQATT and CDR2 SNEGSKA (reference sequence). The CDR3 loop is CSASPGRRTGELFF. The CDR3 DNA follows: TGCAGTGCTAGTCCGGGACGCCGCACCGGGGAGCTGTTTTTT.

This clonotype was counted ten times or more. CDR3: CASSESGMDTEAFF. The CDR3 DNA reads TGCGCCAGCAGTGAGTCAGGGATGGACACTGAAGCTTTCTTT. J is TRBJ1-1 and V is TRBV10-2; D is unresolved. Trimming cost V 0 bases and J 3 bases, with 8 bases left between them. The CDR3 runs to 14 residues. Germline V lookup: CDR1 WSHSY, CDR2 SAAADI.